What follows is one T cell receptor beta chain and its context. Its antigen is not identified. These data originate in a study of cytomegalovirus exposure and HLA in healthy donors. Study observations and caveats: First-cohort TCR clusters were later found to tend to co-occur in the roughly 120 validation repertoires. Both high specificity and high sensitivity reportedly marked the classifier's diagnosis of cytomegalovirus status. Most TCR sequences were seen very rarely across donors, but some public TCRs occurred in many.

Clones were read by immunoSEQ multiplex PCR, and TCRdb kept only the in-frame ones, dropping some. Seen here are tens of thousands of clones, approximately 97% observed once, and the top ten hold around 2.2%. The CDR3 loop spans 14 amino acids. The V end was cut by 5 bases, the J end by 2 bases, with 13 bases between. Germline CDR1 reads SGHAT; CDR2 reads FQNNGV. The specimen was PBMCs. The rearrangement joins TRBV11-2 to TRBJ2-7; weak D call: TRBD1 (6 bases). The TCR originated in a man in his late teens or twenties in good health and CMV-seronegative. CDR3 residues: CASSHPTGAYEQYF. The CDR3 nucleotides are TGTGCCAGCAGCCACCCGACAGGAGCCTACGAGCAGTACTTC.